The 22 T cell receptor beta chains listed next were all sequenced from one sample in a study of blood T cell repertoires in COVID-19. Measured with immunoSEQ multiplex PCR; TCRdb has only the in-frame clones, and not every one. This table has 15,000 to 20,000 clones, approximately 89% appearing once. Sequenced sample: PBMCs or T cells enriched from blood (not recorded which). The receptors come from a woman younger than 45 who had recovered from COVID-19.

The J gene is TRBJ2-5, the V gene TRBV5-4, with TRBD2 matching 7 bases. V lost 0 bases and J lost 5; bases outside the gene matches: 10. Germline values: CDR1 SGHNT, CDR2 YYREEE (reference sequence). The CDR3 runs 16 residues. CDR3 coding DNA: TGTGCCAGCAGCTTGGAAAGGAGGGCGGGGGAGGAGACCCAGTACTTC. It translates to CASSLERRAGEETQYF.

The CDR3 region is CATPLGGYNSPLHF. The CDR3 bases are TGTGCCACCCCCCTGGGGGGCTATAATTCACCCCTCCACTTT. The chain is built from TRBV24-1 and TRBJ1-6, with a tentative D call TRBD1 (5 bases). The germline V and J ends were trimmed by 9 bases and 3 bases, with 11 bases remaining between them. Germline V gene lookup returns CDR1 KGHDR and CDR2 SFDVKD. CDR3 length: 14 amino acids.

This clone occurred a few times. The V and J genes are TRBV2 and TRBJ2-3; 7 bases are shared with TRBD1. The CDR3 loop spans 13 amino acids. In germline, CDR1 is SNHLY, CDR2 FYNNEI. Losses at the gene ends were 11 bases for V and 1 base for J; bases not matched to a gene: 6. The CDR3 here is CAGNRGGTDTQYF. For the CDR3, the DNA is TGTGCCGGGAACAGGGGCGGCACAGATACGCAGTATTTT.

This chain joins TRBV24-1 and TRBJ2-2; tentative D call: TRBD2 (5 bases). The CDR3 has 14 residues. Germline V gene data show CDR1 as KGHDR and CDR2 as SFDVKD. Trimming stripped 7 bases from V and 2 bases from J, with 10 bases between. The chain's CDR3 is CATRAEGNTGELFF. DNA for the CDR3: TGTGCCACCAGGGCAGAGGGCAACACCGGGGAGCTGTTTTTT.

This clone was detected once. V usage is TRBV7-2 and J usage is TRBJ2-1; 7 bases are shared with TRBD2. Germline V gene data show CDR1 as SGHTA and CDR2 as FQGNSA. The CDR3 spans 16 residues. With 6 bases clipped from V and 0 bases from J, the junction kept 8 bases outside the gene matches. The CDR3 bases are TGTGCCAGCAGTTCTAGCGGTTTGAGCTCCTACAATGAGCAGTTCTTC. Encoded protein: CASSSSGLSSYNEQFF.

This chain links TRBV28 with TRBJ2-5; 7 bases match TRBD1. Germline CDR1 MDHEN, CDR2 SYDVKM. The V segment lost 3 bases and the J segment 5 bases; nucleotides outside the gene matches: 6. The CDR3 length is 14 residues. The CDR3 nucleotides are TGTGCCAGCAGTTTTGAAGGGGGCAGGGAGACCCAGTACTTC. Amino acids: CASSFEGGRETQYF.

This chain uses TRBV28 with TRBJ1-1, with D possibly TRBD1 on 5 matching bases. The CDR3 is 15 residues long. V was trimmed by 2 bases and J by 0 bases, leaving 10 bases between them. Germline assignment: CDR1 MDHEN and CDR2 SYDVKM. The CDR3 nucleotides are TGTGCCAGCAGTTTAGGGGCCCCCATGAACACTGAAGCTTTCTTT. It encodes CASSLGAPMNTEAFF.

V gene TRBV5-4 combines with J gene TRBJ2-3; no firm D call. Germline V gene lookup returns CDR1 SGHNT and CDR2 YYREEE (reference sequence). The V end lost 7 bases, the J end lost 2 bases, and 11 bases lay between the germline ends. The CDR3 has 13 amino acids. The chain's CDR3 is CASAREPTDTQYF. The CDR3 DNA is TGTGCCAGCGCCCGAGAGCCCACAGATACGCAGTATTTT.

The chain carries TRBV6-5 and TRBJ1-2, with D possibly matching TRBD1 (5 bases). The germline V and J ends were trimmed by 1 base and 3 bases, with 9 bases remaining between them. Germline V gene lookup returns CDR1 MNHEY and CDR2 SVGAGI. The CDR3 extends over 14 amino acids. This CDR3 reads CASSYLGADYGYTF. The CDR3 nucleotides are TGTGCCAGCAGTTACTTAGGGGCGGACTATGGCTACACCTTC.

The chain carries TRBV2 and TRBJ2-3; TRBD1 aligns across 11 bases. Germline V gives CDR1 SNHLY, CDR2 FYNNEI. V was pared by 6 bases and J by 1 base, with 3 bases of the junction left unmatched. This CDR3 spans 15 amino acids. The DNA of the CDR3 is TGTGCCAGCAGCGAGGACAGGGGGCGCACAGATACGCAGTATTTT. Amino acids: CASSEDRGRTDTQYF.

V usage is TRBV7-6 and J usage is TRBJ1-1; weak D call: TRBD1 (6 bases). Trimming took off 1 base at V and 0 bases at J, with 12 bases between the two ends. CDR3 length: 16 residues. The germline V gene encodes CDR1 SGHVS and CDR2 FNYEAQ. The CDR3 bases are TGTGCCAGCAGCTTAGGGGCTGGGGGCATGAACACTGAAGCTTTCTTT. Protein: CASSLGAGGMNTEAFF.

V and J are TRBV18 and TRBJ2-5; D possibly corresponds to TRBD1 (5 bases). The CDR3 consists of 14 residues. In germline, CDR1 is KGHSH, CDR2 LQKENI. Trimming pared 4 bases from V and 1 base from J, leaving 10 bases between. For the CDR3, the DNA is TGTGCCAGCTCACTAAGACAGCTCCAAGAGACCCAGTACTTC. This translates into CASSLRQLQETQYF.

The genes are TRBV6-4 and TRBJ1-5; 9 nucleotides match TRBD1. Trimming at V came to 6 bases and at J to 0 bases, leaving 3 bases not matched to a gene. This CDR3 is built from 15 residues. Germline V gene sequence: CDR1 MRHNA, CDR2 SNTAGT. CDR3 coding DNA: TGTGCCAGCAGGGAACAGGGGGCTAGCAATCAGCCCCAGCATTTT. Amino acids: CASREQGASNQPQHF.

This chain joins TRBV10-3 and TRBJ1-3; D perhaps matches TRBD1 (6 bases). Trimming cost V 8 bases and J 0 bases, with 17 bases left between them. The CDR3 totals 16 residues. CDR1 and CDR2 from the germline V gene are ENHRY and SYGVKD. The DNA for the CDR3 is TGTGCCATCGGATCTGAGGGGGAGTACTCTGGAAACACCATATATTTT. This translates into CAIGSEGEYSGNTIYF.

The chain carries TRBV13 and TRBJ1-6; 10 nucleotides agree with TRBD1. The CDR3 extends over 17 amino acids. V lost 5 bases and J lost 6; bases outside the gene matches: 10. Germline V gene lookup returns CDR1 PRHDT and CDR2 FYEKMQ (reference sequence). For the CDR3, the DNA is TGTGCCAGCAGCCAATCCGGGACAGGGGTGGCTAATTCACCCCTCCACTTT. Translated, it gives CASSQSGTGVANSPLHF. The full variable domain, with the rest looked up from reference TRBV13 and TRBJ1-6, is AAGVIQSPRHLIKEKRETATLKCYPIPRHDTVYWYQQGPGQDPQFLISFYEKMQSDKGSIPDRFSAQQFSDYHSELNMSSLELGDSALYFCASSQSGTGVANSPLHFGNGTRLTVT.

The V and J genes are TRBV7-2 and TRBJ1-4, with 9 bases aligning to TRBD1. Germline trimming cut 5 bases from V and 8 bases from J; bases unmatched to any gene: 9. From germline, CDR1 is SGHTA and CDR2 FQGNSA. The CDR3 is 15 residues long. This chain's CDR3 is CASSPRQGEGEKLFF. In DNA form, the CDR3 reads TGTGCCAGCAGCCCGAGACAGGGGGAGGGCGAAAAACTGTTTTTT.

The chain links TRBV4-3 to TRBJ1-2, with D possibly matching TRBD1 (6 bases). The germline CDR1 and CDR2 sequences are LGHNA and YSLEER. V lost 0 bases, J lost 2 bases, and 7 bases lay in between. CDR3 length: 14 amino acids. The CDR3 spells CASSQDRGNYGYTF. CDR3 DNA: TGCGCCAGCAGCCAAGATAGGGGGAACTATGGCTACACCTTC.

J is TRBJ1-5 and V is TRBV6-2 or TRBV6-3; 7 bases line up with TRBD1. The length of the CDR3 is 15 residues. CDR1 is MNHEY and CDR2 is SVGEGT in the germline V gene. The V and J ends lost 4 bases and 5 bases, in that order; junction bases with no gene match: 8. Here the CDR3 reads CASSFRGQGDQPQHF. The CDR3 region has the DNA TGTGCCAGCAGTTTTCGGGGGCAGGGGGATCAGCCCCAGCATTTT.

The J gene is TRBJ1-2, the V gene TRBV4-1; D perhaps matches TRBD1 (5 bases). Trimming took off 1 base at V and 0 bases at J, with 9 bases between the two ends. Germline V CDR1 and CDR2: MGHRA, YSYEKL. This CDR3 is built from 15 residues. CDR3 DNA sequence: TGCGCCAGCAGCCAAGTCGAACAGGCTAACTATGGCTACACCTTC. It specifies CASSQVEQANYGYTF.

The CDR3 DNA follows: TGTGCCAGCAGCTCGTACCAGGGGGTTTCTAATGAAAAACTGTTTTTT. It is translated as CASSSYQGVSNEKLFF. This sequence joins TRBV7-2 and TRBJ1-4; TRBD1 aligns across 7 bases. Germline lookup yields CDR1 SGHTA and CDR2 FQGNSA. This CDR3 is built from 16 residues. V lost 4 bases, J lost 3 bases, and 8 bases stayed unmatched. Supplemented by reference TRBV7-2 and TRBJ1-4, the full variable domain reads GAGVSQSPSNKVTEKGKDVELRCDPISGHTALYWYRQSLGQGLEFLIYFQGNSAPDKSGLPSDRFSAERTGGSVSTLTIQRTQQEDSAVYLCASSSYQGVSNEKLFFGSGTQLSVL.

V usage is TRBV11-1 and J usage is TRBJ1-6, with D tentatively TRBD1 (5 bases). The CDR3 has 15 residues. Germline CDR1 and CDR2: SGHAT and FQDESV (reference sequence). The V gene lost 2 bases and the J gene lost 6 bases, with 11 bases spanning the gap. Here the CDR3 DNA reads TGTGCCAGCAGCTTATATGGGGCGGCTAATTCACCCCTCCACTTT. Amino acid sequence: CASSLYGAANSPLHF.

This clone was observed a single time. The chain carries TRBV19 and TRBJ1-1; 8 bases are shared with TRBD1. CDR3 length: 16 residues. In germline, CDR1 is LNHDA, CDR2 SQIVND (reference sequence). Losses at the gene ends were 4 bases for V and 4 bases for J; bases not matched to a gene: 11. CDR3 region: CASSSIRTGRGTEAFF. CDR3 in DNA: TGTGCCAGTAGTAGTATTCGGACAGGGCGAGGCACTGAAGCTTTCTTT.